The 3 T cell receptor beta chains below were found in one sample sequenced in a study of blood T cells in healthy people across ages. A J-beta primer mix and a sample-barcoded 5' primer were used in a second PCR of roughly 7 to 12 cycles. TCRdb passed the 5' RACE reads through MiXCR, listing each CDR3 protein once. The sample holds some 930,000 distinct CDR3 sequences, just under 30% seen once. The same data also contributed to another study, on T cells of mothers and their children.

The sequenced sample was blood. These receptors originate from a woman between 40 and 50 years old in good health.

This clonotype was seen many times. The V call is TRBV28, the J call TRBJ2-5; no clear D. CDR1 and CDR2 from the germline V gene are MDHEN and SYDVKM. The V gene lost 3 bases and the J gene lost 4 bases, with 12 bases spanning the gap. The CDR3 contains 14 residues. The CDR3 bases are TGTGCCAGCAGTTTTATGAGTGTTGGAGAGACCCAGTACTTC. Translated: CASSFMSVGETQYF.

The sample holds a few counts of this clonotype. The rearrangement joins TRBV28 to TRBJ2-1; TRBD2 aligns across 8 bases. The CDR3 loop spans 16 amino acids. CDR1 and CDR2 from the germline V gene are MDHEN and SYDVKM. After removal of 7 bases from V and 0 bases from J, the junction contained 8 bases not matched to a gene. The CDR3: CASKRTGGSSYNEQFF. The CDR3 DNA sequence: TGTGCCAGCAAAAGGACGGGGGGGAGCTCCTACAATGAGCAGTTCTTC.

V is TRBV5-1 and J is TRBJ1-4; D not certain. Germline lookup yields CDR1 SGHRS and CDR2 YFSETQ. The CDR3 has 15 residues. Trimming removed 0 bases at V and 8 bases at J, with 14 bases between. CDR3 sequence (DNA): TGCGCCAGCAGCTTGGAGGGAGGGCGTCTCGAAAAACTGTTTTTT. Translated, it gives CASSLEGGRLEKLFF.